Below, 23 T cell receptor beta chains from the same sample are listed, as sequenced in a study of T cells in Graves' hyperthyroidism and ophthalmopathy. The investigators amplified TCR beta CDR3 regions from RNA transcripts. HTBI primers were used for first-round RT-PCR of the TCR CDR3. TCRdb called the multiplex PCR reads again in MiXCR, with one record for every CDR3 protein. Altogether a few hundred thousand distinct CDR3 sequences are present, roughly 15% being singletons, with the ten largest covering about 21%. The sequencing input was blood. The receptors here all came from an older woman with Graves' ophthalmopathy.

This clonotype was seen repeatedly, ten times or more. J is TRBJ2-3 and V is TRBV5-1, with 11 bases aligning to TRBD2. Germline trimming cut 4 bases from V and 0 bases from J; bases unmatched to any gene: 4. Germline V gene sequence: CDR1 SGHRS, CDR2 YFSETQ. This CDR3 is built from 16 residues. CDR3 residues: CASSLTSGMSTDTQYF. CDR3 DNA sequence: TGCGCCAGCAGCCTGACTAGCGGGATGAGCACAGATACGCAGTATTTT.

This clonotype was counted at least ten times. The chain combines TRBV3-1 with TRBJ2-7, with D possibly matching TRBD2 (6 bases). The CDR3 has 17 residues. V dropped 1 base and J dropped 2 bases, with 18 bases sitting between them. Germline CDR1 is LGHDT and CDR2 is YNNKEL (reference sequence). The CDR3 reads CASSQVSGRPLAYEQYF. The CDR3 region has the DNA TGTGCCAGCAGCCAAGTTTCTGGGAGGCCGCTTGCCTACGAGCAGTACTTC.

The chain joins TRBV4-1 to TRBJ2-7; 10 bases align to TRBD1. Germline assignment: CDR1 MGHRA and CDR2 YSYEKL. CDR3 length: 15 residues. V lost 4 bases, J lost 3 bases, and 6 bases stayed unmatched. Here the CDR3 DNA reads TGCGCCAGCAGCCCCCGGACAGGGGGATTCTACGAGCAGTACTTC. This codes for CASSPRTGGFYEQYF.

This clonotype was recorded at least ten times. The rearrangement links TRBV2 to TRBJ2-3, with 12 bases identical to TRBD2. The CDR3 has 16 amino acids. Per the germline V gene, CDR1 is SNHLY and CDR2 is FYNNEI. V was clipped by 7 bases and J by 3 bases; unmatched bases: 8. The chain's CDR3 is CASTLRLAGETDTQYF. The DNA for the CDR3 is TGTGCCAGCACCCTACGACTAGCGGGAGAGACAGATACGCAGTATTTT.

This clonotype was found many times. The chain is built from TRBV6-2 or TRBV6-3 and TRBJ1-5, with D possibly TRBD1 on 6 matching bases. The CDR3 runs 16 residues. From germline, CDR1 is MNHEY and CDR2 SVGEGT. V lost 2 bases and J lost 0, with 11 bases in between. The CDR3 spells CASSYLGAHSNQPQHF. CDR3 nucleotides: TGTGCCAGCAGTTACCTGGGGGCACATAGCAATCAGCCCCAGCATTTT.

The rearrangement joins TRBV27 to TRBJ2-3; 7 positions agree with TRBD2. This CDR3 spans 16 amino acids. V gave up 8 bases and J gave up 2 bases; unmatched junction bases: 13. Germline V gene sequence: CDR1 MNHEY, CDR2 SMNVEV (reference sequence). For the CDR3, the DNA is TGTGCCAGCGGGAGGGCCTTAGTGACCCCCACAGATACGCAGTATTTT. Translated, it gives CASGRALVTPTDTQYF.

This clonotype was observed many times. V and J are TRBV2 and TRBJ2-2, with a weak D call TRBD2 (6 bases). This CDR3 spans 13 amino acids. V gave up 7 bases and J gave up 8 bases, with 14 bases separating them. The germline gives CDR1 SNHLY, CDR2 FYNNEI. This chain's CDR3 is CASMRRGGGELFF. The CDR3 DNA is TGTGCCAGCATGAGGCGGGGCGGTGGGGAGCTGTTTTTT.

This clonotype was recorded many times. This chain connects TRBV7-9 to TRBJ2-7, with 10 nucleotides matching TRBD2. The CDR3 covers 15 residues. Per germline, CDR1 SEHNR and CDR2 FQNEAQ (reference sequence). With V trimmed by 4 bases and J by 7 bases, 10 bases remained unmatched. CDR3 sequence: CASSSSGSLFKEQYF. CDR3 coding DNA: TGTGCCAGCAGCTCTAGCGGGAGCCTTTTTAAGGAGCAGTACTTC.

This clonotype showed up just a few times. The gene calls are TRBV7-2 and TRBJ2-7; 9 positions agree with TRBD2. Germline V gives CDR1 SGHTA, CDR2 FQGNSA. After removal of 3 bases from V and 3 bases from J, the junction contained 9 bases not matched to a gene. The CDR3 runs to 16 residues. Here the CDR3 DNA reads TGTGCCAGCAGCTTCCAACTAGCGGGTCCATACTACGAGCAGTACTTC. It codes for CASSFQLAGPYYEQYF.

This clonotype was observed at least ten times. The chain has TRBV2 and TRBJ2-7; either TRBD1 or TRBD2 may fit D (5 bases each). Germline assignment: CDR1 SNHLY and CDR2 FYNNEI. This CDR3 comprises 13 residues. Trimming pared 6 bases from V and 4 bases from J, leaving 13 bases between. The CDR3 reads CASRARGRYEQYF. In nucleotides, the CDR3 is TGTGCCAGCAGAGCCCGGGGCAGGTACGAGCAGTACTTC.

This clonotype was seen many times. This chain uses TRBV4-1 with TRBJ2-3, with D perhaps matching TRBD2 (5 bases). V was shortened by 1 base and J by 2 bases, with 13 bases between the two germline ends. This CDR3 spans 16 amino acids. Looked up from germline, CDR1 is MGHRA and CDR2 is YSYEKL. This CDR3 is CASSQGSWRNTDTQYF. In DNA form, the CDR3 reads TGCGCCAGCAGCCAAGGGTCATGGAGGAACACAGATACGCAGTATTTT.

Many counts were recorded for this clonotype. V and J are TRBV30 and TRBJ2-1; no reliable D call. V lost 0 bases, J lost 2 bases, and 8 bases lay in between. Germline V gene sequence: CDR1 GTSNPN, CDR2 SVGIG (reference sequence). The CDR3 length is 14 residues. CDR3 DNA: TGTGCCTGGAGTGTAGCTGCTACCTACAATGAGCAGTTCTTC. This sequence encodes CAWSVAATYNEQFF.

This clonotype was observed a few times. This may be a read error, as it is one base from a much larger clone. Here the CDR3 DNA reads TGTGCCAGCAGTCTTGGCTTCGGAGGGCAAGAGACCCAGTACTTC. Protein product: CASSLGFGGQETQYF. The rearrangement uses TRBV11-2 and TRBJ2-5; D perhaps matches TRBD2 (6 bases). From germline, CDR1 is SGHAT and CDR2 FQNNGV. Trimming removed 6 bases from V and 2 bases from J, with 16 bases in between. The CDR3 runs to 15 residues.

This clonotype occurred many times. The chain recombines TRBV2 with TRBJ2-7, with D possibly TRBD1 on 7 matching bases. Per the germline V gene, CDR1 is SNHLY and CDR2 is FYNNEI. The V and J ends lost 6 bases and 5 bases respectively, with 17 bases between them. The length of the CDR3 is 14 residues. CDR3 protein: CASSEPGGRNEQYF. In nucleotides, the CDR3 is TGTGCCAGCAGCGAGCCAGGGGGGAGGAACGAGCAGTACTTC.

This clonotype has at least ten counts. The genes are TRBV2 and TRBJ2-2; tentatively, D is TRBD2 (5 bases). CDR3 length equals 14 residues. Deletions cut 6 bases from V and 3 bases from J, with 11 bases between. Germline V CDR1 and CDR2: SNHLY, FYNNEI. This CDR3 is CASSIRRDTGELFF. Here the CDR3 DNA reads TGTGCCAGCAGCATACGGCGGGACACCGGGGAGCTGTTTTTT.

About this clonotype itself: An end of the junction differs from the germline gene, which may be a read error. The genes are TRBV3-1 and TRBJ2-2; TRBD1 is a possible D gene (6 bases). CDR3 length: 13 residues. Per germline, CDR1 LGHDT and CDR2 YNNKEL (reference sequence). For the CDR3, the DNA is TGTGCCAGCAGCCAAGACAGGGGTGGGGAGCTGCTTTTT. This codes for CASSQDRGGELLF.

This clonotype has at least ten counts. The genes are TRBV2 and TRBJ2-2; a possible D gene is TRBD1 (6 bases). The germline gives CDR1 SNHLY, CDR2 FYNNEI. The CDR3 is 13 amino acids. V lost 6 bases, J lost 4 bases, and 9 bases lay in between. The CDR3 DNA follows: TGTGCCAGCAGCGAGGGGGTCACCGGGGAGCTGTTTTTT. Its translation is CASSEGVTGELFF.

V gene TRBV25-1 combines with J gene TRBJ2-7; weak D call: TRBD1 (5 bases). Trimming left V 1 base short and J 4 bases short, with 11 bases between. This CDR3 contains 14 residues. Looked up from germline, CDR1 is MGHDK and CDR2 is SYGVNS. In DNA, the CDR3 is TGTGCCAGCAGTGAATCCAGGGCAAGGTACGAGCAGTACTTC. It codes for CASSESRARYEQYF.

There are many counts of this clonotype. This sequence joins TRBV3-1 and TRBJ2-3, with 10 bases aligning to TRBD2. The CDR3 runs to 15 residues. Trimming took 5 bases from V and 3 from J; bases not matched to a gene: 5. The V gene's germline CDR1 is LGHDT and CDR2 YNNKEL (reference sequence). The CDR3 region is CASSSSLAGTDTQYF. In DNA, the CDR3 is TGTGCCAGCAGCTCATCACTAGCGGGGACAGATACGCAGTATTTT.

This clonotype was counted many times. The chain carries TRBV28 and TRBJ2-1; 10 bases align to TRBD2. Germline V gene sequence: CDR1 MDHEN, CDR2 SYDVKM. This CDR3 contains 15 residues. V dropped 5 bases and J dropped 6; count of bases not matched to a gene: 7. CDR3 loop: CASSPLAGVLNEQFF. The CDR3 DNA follows: TGTGCCAGCAGTCCCCTAGCGGGAGTTCTCAATGAGCAGTTCTTC.

In this sample, this clonotype turned up many times. The rearrangement links TRBV20-1 to TRBJ2-1; D unresolved. This CDR3 region has 12 residues. Germline V gene sequence: CDR1 DFQATT, CDR2 SNEGSKA (reference sequence). Trimming removed 3 bases at V and 6 bases at J, with 9 bases between. The DNA of the CDR3 is TGCAGTGCTAGTGCCGGGCCCAATGAGCAGTTCTTC. Its protein product is CSASAGPNEQFF.

This clonotype was found many times. The rearrangement uses TRBV28 and TRBJ1-2; D gene ambiguous. CDR1 MDHEN and CDR2 SYDVKM come from the germline V gene. This CDR3 region has 15 residues. Trimming left V 3 bases short and J 0 bases short, with 11 bases between. DNA for the CDR3: TGTGCCAGCAGTTTTCCGGCCGAAGCTAACTATGGCTACACCTTC. It encodes CASSFPAEANYGYTF.

A remark on this clonotype: A much bigger clone sits one base away, suggesting this may be a read error. This chain joins TRBV7-9 and TRBJ2-1; TRBD2 might be the D (6 bases). The germline V and J ends were trimmed by 1 base and 9 bases, with 19 bases remaining between them. This CDR3 has 16 amino acids. The germline V gene has CDR1 SEHNR and CDR2 FQNEAQ (reference sequence). CDR3 protein: CASSLGRDSLRAEQFF. The DNA for the CDR3 is TGTGCCAGCAGCTTAGGCCGGGACTCGCTGCGTGCTGAGCAGTTCTTC.